These 29 T cell receptor beta chains share one sample of origin, sequenced in a study of T cell repertoires in cytomegalovirus infection. TCRdb reprocessed the reads via MiXCR and lists one record per CDR3 protein. The repertoire holds hundreds of thousands of distinct CDR3 sequences, with around 31% as singletons. Antigens of these TCRs are unknown. Sequences were derived from cultured PBMCs, sampled from culture after CMV antigen stimulation. The receptor set was obtained from a human donor in good health (CMV status not recorded). Some clones in this sample may be carry-over from other donors' samples.

This clonotype occurred a few times. The genes are TRBV6-1 and TRBJ1-4, with D possibly being TRBD1 (5 bases). Germline loops: CDR1 MNHNS, CDR2 SASEGT. The CDR3 runs 12 residues. V lost 6 bases and J lost 13, with 15 bases in between. CDR3 sequence reads: CASSIPGRRLFF. The CDR3 DNA is TGTGCCAGCAGCATTCCGGGACGCAGACTGTTTTTT.

J is TRBJ2-1 and V is TRBV10-3; tentatively, D is TRBD1 (7 bases). Germline CDR1 reads ENHRY; CDR2 reads SYGVKD. There are 13 residues in the CDR3. The V end was cut by 11 bases, the J end by 6 bases, with 17 bases between. The CDR3 here is CAARQGGPNEQFF. Written as DNA, the CDR3 is TGTGCCGCACGACAGGGAGGCCCCAATGAGCAGTTCTTC.

The chain is built from TRBV6-2 or TRBV6-3 and TRBJ2-3; D remains ambiguous. This CDR3 has 13 amino acids. V lost 6 bases to trimming and J lost 10 bases, with 17 bases between them. The germline V gene has CDR1 MNHEY and CDR2 SVGEGT. The CDR3 sequence: CASRGPSLAAQYF. DNA of the CDR3: TGTGCCAGCAGAGGCCCTTCCCTGGCCGCGCAGTATTTT.

V gene TRBV11-2 combines with J gene TRBJ2-3; 7 bases are a match to TRBD1. The trim removed 5 bases at V and 3 bases at J, leaving 14 bases unmatched. CDR3 length: 17 residues. Germline CDR1 and CDR2: SGHAT and FQNNGV. The CDR3: CASSARNRGRGTDTQYF. The CDR3 nucleotides are TGTGCCAGCAGCGCGAGGAACAGGGGAAGAGGGACAGATACGCAGTATTTT.

The gene calls are TRBV7-9 and TRBJ2-4; tentatively, D is TRBD2 (7 bases). This CDR3 is built from 12 residues. V lost 8 bases, J lost 8 bases, and 13 bases lay in between. The germline V gene has CDR1 SEHNR and CDR2 FQNEAQ (reference sequence). The CDR3 DNA reads TGTGCCAGCGACGGAGGGGGGGACATTCAGTACTTC. Translated: CASDGGGDIQYF.

This CDR3 reads CASSTSGVYNEQFF. CDR3 DNA: TGTGCCAGCAGCACTAGCGGGGTGTACAATGAGCAGTTCTTC. The J gene is TRBJ2-1, the V gene TRBV7-6; 10 nucleotides line up with TRBD2. V lost 5 bases, J lost 4 bases, and 2 bases stayed unmatched. Germline lookup yields CDR1 SGHVS and CDR2 FNYEAQ. The CDR3 loop spans 14 amino acids.

This clonotype was recorded many times. The chain has TRBV2 and TRBJ2-6, with D perhaps TRBD2 (5 bases). V was clipped by 6 bases and J by 2 bases, with 5 bases between them. The germline CDR1 and CDR2 sequences are SNHLY and FYNNEI. The CDR3 consists of 13 residues. This CDR3 is CASSGTGANVLTF. The CDR3 DNA follows: TGTGCCAGCAGCGGGACTGGGGCCAACGTCCTGACTTTC.

This chain connects TRBV28 to TRBJ1-2; 7 bases fit TRBD1. The ends lost 8 bases at V and 5 bases at J; junction bases unmatched: 14. The CDR3 loop spans 15 amino acids. From germline, CDR1 is MDHEN and CDR2 SYDVKM. The CDR3 sequence: CASGPSAGGRYGYTF. The CDR3 nucleotides are TGTGCCAGCGGGCCTTCTGCAGGGGGGCGATATGGCTACACCTTC.

The genes are TRBV20-1 and TRBJ2-7; 9 nucleotides agree with TRBD2. Germline trimming cut 3 bases from V and 7 bases from J; bases unmatched to any gene: 10. Per the germline V gene, CDR1 is DFQATT and CDR2 is SNEGSKA (reference sequence). This CDR3 region has 14 residues. The CDR3 region has the DNA TGCAGTGCTAGTCGCGCTAGCGGGACGGGAGAGCAGTACTTC. Translating it yields CSASRASGTGEQYF.

The table lists this clonotype with many counts. The rearrangement uses TRBV7-6 and TRBJ2-5; no firm D call. V was trimmed by 1 base and J by 4 bases, leaving 4 bases between them. Germline values: CDR1 SGHVS, CDR2 FNYEAQ. CDR3 length: 12 amino acids. The CDR3 DNA follows: TGTGCCAGCAGCTTAGACCCAGAGACCCAGTACTTC. It codes for CASSLDPETQYF.

This sequence joins TRBV6-2 or TRBV6-3 and TRBJ2-2; 7 bases are shared with TRBD1. The CDR3 loop spans 16 amino acids. V was clipped by 5 bases and J by 5 bases; unmatched bases: 11. Germline CDR1 and CDR2: MNHEY and SVGEGT. The DNA of the CDR3 is TGTGCCAGCAGTATAACAGGGGCTGCCTTGACCGGGGAGCTGTTTTTT. Translating gives CASSITGAALTGELFF.

This clonotype was detected only a few times. The chain recombines TRBV7-2 with TRBJ2-7, with D perhaps TRBD2 (6 bases). V gave up 5 bases and J gave up 7 bases, with 21 bases separating them. This CDR3 spans 15 amino acids. Germline assignment: CDR1 SGHTA and CDR2 FQGNSA. The CDR3 DNA is TGTGCCAGCAGCCAAACCCGGGAGTCGTTTGGGGAGCAGTACTTC. Its translation is CASSQTRESFGEQYF.

This clonotype was seen more than once but under ten times. This rearrangement joins TRBV7-9 to TRBJ2-1, with a weak D call TRBD2 (5 bases). Germline CDR1 is SEHNR and CDR2 is FQNEAQ (reference sequence). V was trimmed by 5 bases and J by 9 bases, leaving 26 bases between them. The CDR3 totals 17 residues. The CDR3 loop is CASSPPGLAHLISEQFF. CDR3 nucleotides: TGTGCCAGCAGCCCACCCGGACTTGCCCATTTAATCAGTGAGCAGTTCTTC.

This clonotype was seen a handful of times. The chain uses TRBV10-2 and TRBJ2-7, with 11 bases identical to TRBD1. Germline CDR1 and CDR2: WSHSY and SAAADI. This CDR3 comprises 14 residues. With V trimmed by 7 bases and J by 4 bases, 6 bases remained unmatched. The CDR3 DNA reads as TGCGCCAGCACTATAGGACAGGGGGCATACGAGCAGTACTTC. This encodes CASTIGQGAYEQYF.

The chain joins TRBV20-1 to TRBJ1-1; no clear D. The CDR3 contains 13 residues. Germline CDR1 DFQATT, CDR2 SNEGSKA (reference sequence). Between the trimmed V and J ends, which lost 3 bases and 2 bases, there was a span of 10 bases. The CDR3 here is CSASVGTNTEAFF. CDR3 DNA sequence: TGCAGTGCTAGTGTGGGTACCAACACTGAAGCTTTCTTT.

The J gene is TRBJ1-2, the V gene TRBV4-1; 7 nucleotides match TRBD1. This CDR3 is built from 16 residues. Trimming cost V 3 bases and J 4 bases; bases outside gene matches: 11. Germline assignment: CDR1 MGHRA and CDR2 YSYEKL. The CDR3 DNA sequence: TGCGCCAGCAGCCAGAGACAAGGGGGCTCTGGCTATGGCTACACCTTC. This gives the protein CASSQRQGGSGYGYTF.

This clonotype has at least ten counts. The V call is TRBV7-2, the J call TRBJ2-7; the D gene is possibly TRBD1 (5 bases). The V end lost 2 bases, the J end lost 6 bases, and 17 bases lay between the germline ends. Germline V gene data show CDR1 as SGHTA and CDR2 as FQGNSA. This CDR3 has 15 residues. This chain's CDR3 is CASSLSTGRSSEQYF. Here the CDR3 DNA reads TGTGCCAGCAGCTTATCAACAGGTCGGTCATCCGAGCAGTACTTC. Together with reference TRBV7-2 and TRBJ2-7, the CDR3 gives the full variable domain: GAGVSQSPSNKVTEKGKDVELRCDPISGHTALYWYRQSLGQGLEFLIYFQGNSAPDKSGLPSDRFSAERTGGSVSTLTIQRTQQEDSAVYLCASSLSTGRSSEQYFGPGTRLTVT.

The chain has TRBV7-9 and TRBJ1-1; no definite D call. Trimming removed 5 bases at V and 3 bases at J, with 19 bases between. CDR3 length equals 16 residues. Germline-derived CDR1 and CDR2 are SEHNR and FQNEAQ (reference sequence). Here the CDR3 reads CASSAIRHGPDTEAFF. The CDR3 coding sequence is TGTGCCAGCAGCGCCATACGACACGGGCCAGACACTGAAGCTTTCTTT.

Turning to this clonotype: A read error is possible here, since a much larger clone lies one base away. The chain employs TRBV7-2 and TRBJ2-3; 11 bases align to TRBD2. The CDR3 covers 17 residues. V gave up 5 bases and J gave up 5 bases; unmatched junction bases: 12. The germline gives CDR1 SGHTA, CDR2 FQGNSA. The CDR3: CASSPKVLAGGIDTQYF. The CDR3 nucleotides are TGTGCCAGCAGCCCTAAGGTCCTAGCGGGGGGCATAGATACGCAGTATTTT.

This clonotype was seen only a few times. The V call is TRBV27, the J call TRBJ2-7; D not resolved. This CDR3 has 13 amino acids. The germline CDR1 and CDR2 sequences are MNHEY and SMNVEV (reference sequence). V lost 5 bases, J lost 3 bases, and 11 bases lay in between. The CDR3 reads CASSIRQNYEQYF. CDR3 DNA sequence: TGTGCCAGCAGTATCCGACAAAACTACGAGCAGTACTTC.

The rearrangement joins TRBV5-6 to TRBJ1-1; D is possibly TRBD1 (6 bases). Per the germline V gene, CDR1 is SGHDT and CDR2 is YYEEEE. The CDR3 is 16 amino acids. The ends were cut back, 2 bases at V and 1 base at J, with 15 bases in the middle. The CDR3 DNA reads TGTGCCAGCAGCTTCCCGCCCGGGACAACGAACACTGAAGCTTTCTTT. Amino acids: CASSFPPGTTNTEAFF. Complete variable domain (other parts from reference TRBV5-6 and TRBJ1-1): DAGVTQSPTHLIKTRGQQVTLRCSPKSGHDTVSWYQQALGQGPQFIFQYYEEEERQRGNFPDRFSGHQFPNYSSELNVNALLLGDSALYLCASSFPPGTTNTEAFFGQGTRLTVV.

This clonotype was observed a few times. V is TRBV18 and J is TRBJ2-3; D is ambiguous. CDR1 and CDR2 from the germline V gene are KGHSH and LQKENI. The CDR3 contains 13 residues. Trimming stripped 3 bases from V and 6 bases from J, with 10 bases between. The CDR3 spells CASSPRTQDTQYF. DNA of the CDR3: TGTGCCAGCTCACCGAGGACCCAGGATACGCAGTATTTT.

This clonotype has only a few counts. The chain recombines TRBV20-1 with TRBJ2-7, with 7 positions matching TRBD1. CDR1 and CDR2 from the germline V gene are DFQATT and SNEGSKA (reference sequence). The V gene end was trimmed by 1 base and the J gene end by 5 bases; junction bases not matched to a gene: 8. CDR3 length equals 14 residues. CDR3 nucleotides: TGCAGTGCTAGAGCCGTGACAGGGACCGACGAGCAGTACTTC. This sequence encodes CSARAVTGTDEQYF.

This clonotype was observed a handful of times. The V call is TRBV28, the J call TRBJ2-5; perhaps D is TRBD1 or TRBD2 (6 bases each). From germline, CDR1 is MDHEN and CDR2 SYDVKM. Trimming cost V 8 bases and J 2 bases, with 18 bases left between them. This CDR3 has 15 residues. CDR3 protein: CASDTLRGGQETQYF. Here the CDR3 DNA reads TGTGCCAGCGATACTCTCAGGGGAGGTCAAGAGACCCAGTACTTC. The whole variable domain, remainder taken from reference TRBV28 and TRBJ2-5, is DVKVTQSSRYLVKRTGEKVFLECVQDMDHENMFWYRQDPGLGLRLIYFSYDVKMKEKGDIPEGYSVSREKKERFSLILESASTNQTSMYLCASDTLRGGQETQYFGPGTRLLVL.

There are a few counts of this clonotype. This chain uses TRBV5-4 with TRBJ1-6; no definite D call. Trimming pared 0 bases from V and 6 bases from J, leaving 13 bases between. This CDR3 spans 16 amino acids. Germline loops: CDR1 SGHNT, CDR2 YYREEE (reference sequence). CDR3 sequence (DNA): TGTGCCAGCAGCTTGGTCCCCGGGATTCGTAATTCACCCCTCCACTTT. Its protein is CASSLVPGIRNSPLHF.

This clonotype has more than one count but fewer than ten. The CDR3 region has the DNA TGTGCCAGCAGCTTATCCGGGACTAGCGGGAGGGGGTCCGGGGAGCTGTTTTTT. This sequence encodes CASSLSGTSGRGSGELFF. This chain uses TRBV7-2 with TRBJ2-2, with 16 nucleotides matching TRBD2. CDR1 SGHTA and CDR2 FQGNSA come from the germline V gene. V lost 2 bases to trimming and J lost 6 bases; unmatched junction nucleotides: 6. CDR3 length: 18 residues.

This clonotype was seen a handful of times. The CDR3 nucleotides are TGTGCCAGCAGTGGGGTAGGGACCCAAGAAGGCTACACCTTC. Protein sequence: CASSGVGTQEGYTF. The V call is TRBV2, the J call TRBJ1-2, with D possibly matching TRBD1 (5 bases). The germline V gene encodes CDR1 SNHLY and CDR2 FYNNEI. V lost 4 bases and J 8 bases, leaving 17 bases between the germline ends. The CDR3 is made up of 14 amino acids.

This rearrangement joins TRBV12-3 or TRBV12-4 to TRBJ2-6; either TRBD1 or TRBD2 may fit D (5 bases each). V lost 5 bases, J lost 0 bases, and 14 bases lay in between. CDR3 length equals 17 residues. CDR3 loop: CASSPRGPASGANVLTF. CDR3 DNA sequence: TGTGCCAGCAGTCCCCGGGGACCCGCCTCTGGGGCCAACGTCCTGACTTTC.

J is TRBJ2-2 and V is TRBV20-1, with D possibly being TRBD1 (6 bases). CDR3 length equals 12 residues. V was trimmed by 6 bases and J by 11 bases, leaving 16 bases between them. Germline CDR1 and CDR2: DFQATT and SNEGSKA (reference sequence). The CDR3, as DNA: TGCAGTGCAACCATCACGGGACAAGAGCTGTTTTTT. Encoded protein: CSATITGQELFF.